These 29 T cell receptor beta chains were all obtained from the same sample, sequenced in a study of shared clonotypes between healthy human individuals. TCRdb's table, derived via immunoSEQ multiplex PCR, lists solely in-frame clones and lacks some. This sample carries 2 million or so clones, 85% to 95% of them seen once, and the ten largest clones take 0.1% to 0.15%. Sample: naive CD4+ T cells sorted from blood. Subset described: CD45RA+ positively selected. Receptor source: a young man in good health.

This clone was recorded once. This chain uses TRBV7-2 with TRBJ2-1; the D is unclear. Trimming cost V 11 bases and J 4 bases, with 15 bases left between them. Germline V gene data show CDR1 as SGHTA and CDR2 as FQGNSA. The CDR3 totals 13 residues. The CDR3 is CASTGQIYNEQFF. The CDR3 nucleotides read TGTGCCTCTACCGGGCAGATTTACAATGAGCAGTTCTTC.

J is TRBJ2-3 and V is TRBV4-1; 10 bases match TRBD2. CDR1 is MGHRA, CDR2 YSYEKL, per germline. The V segment lost 2 bases and the J segment 4 bases; nucleotides outside the gene matches: 18. There are 20 residues in the CDR3. CDR3 sequence (DNA): TGCGCCAGCAGCCAAAGCATCTTACAAGCGGGGGGGCCTGATGCAGATACGCAGTATTTT. Its protein product is CASSQSILQAGGPDADTQYF.

The chain links TRBV28 to TRBJ2-2, with 8 positions matching TRBD1. V trimming: 6 bases; J trimming: 7 bases; junction bases outside the gene matches: 13. The germline V gene has CDR1 MDHEN and CDR2 SYDVKM. This CDR3 is 16 amino acids long. This chain's CDR3 is CASSPRGTGYGGELFF. In DNA form, the CDR3 reads TGTGCCAGCAGCCCAAGGGGGACAGGTTACGGCGGGGAGCTGTTTTTT.

The chain couples TRBV18 to TRBJ1-5; D uncertain. Trimming cost V 6 bases and J 2 bases, with 11 bases left between them. Germline V gene data show CDR1 as KGHSH and CDR2 as LQKENI. The CDR3 runs 14 residues. Here the CDR3 DNA reads TGTGCCAGCTCTCAAAACTCAGGCAATCAGCCCCAGCATTTT. Its translation: CASSQNSGNQPQHF.

The CDR3 spells CASSSGTGGTDTQYF. Written as DNA, the CDR3 is TGCGCCAGCAGCTCCGGGACAGGGGGCACAGATACGCAGTATTTT. The chain couples TRBV5-1 to TRBJ2-3; 10 bases map to TRBD1. The CDR3 extends over 15 amino acids. The J segment lost 1 base and the V segment lost 3 bases, leaving 2 bases of the junction unmatched. Germline loops: CDR1 SGHRS, CDR2 YFSETQ.

The V gene is TRBV9, the J gene TRBJ1-2; perhaps TRBD1 as D (5 bases). Trimming cost V 5 bases and J 8 bases, with 16 bases left between them. Germline assignment: CDR1 SGDLS and CDR2 YYNGEE. This CDR3 comprises 13 residues. The CDR3 protein is CASSPWGDKGYTF. The DNA for the CDR3 is TGTGCCAGCAGTCCCTGGGGGGATAAGGGCTACACCTTC.

The chain employs TRBV7-2 and TRBJ2-3, with D possibly TRBD2 on 5 matching bases. The CDR3 is 14 amino acids. Trimming left V 9 bases short and J 1 base short, with 14 bases between. Germline V gene sequence: CDR1 SGHTA, CDR2 FQGNSA. The CDR3 region is CASLTGYRTDTQYF. The CDR3 DNA is TGTGCCAGTTTAACGGGATATCGCACAGATACGCAGTATTTT.

The rearrangement joins TRBV10-2 to TRBJ2-7, with D unclear. Per germline, CDR1 WSHSY and CDR2 SAAADI. With 1 base removed from V and 12 bases from J, the gap between germline ends came to 13 bases. This CDR3 is 12 amino acids long. The CDR3 sequence is CASSEFSRPPYF. The CDR3 nucleotides read TGCGCCAGCAGTGAGTTTTCCAGGCCCCCGTACTTC.

A remark on this clone: At the DNA level, this CDR3 is encoded by other sequences in the same sample as well. The chain links TRBV7-8 to TRBJ1-4; 8 bases align to TRBD1. J was trimmed by 5 bases and V by 3 bases; bases with no gene match: 2. The V gene's germline CDR1 is SGHVS and CDR2 FQNEAQ. The CDR3 spans 14 residues. CDR3 coding DNA: TGTGCCAGCAGCTTGGACAGGGTGAATGAAAAACTGTTTTTT. This sequence encodes CASSLDRVNEKLFF.

The chain joins TRBV7-9 to TRBJ1-1; a weak D match, TRBD1 (5 bases). Germline V CDR1 and CDR2: SEHNR, FQNEAQ (reference sequence). The CDR3 extends over 14 amino acids. V was shortened by 4 bases and J by 6 bases, with 15 bases between the two germline ends. The DNA of the CDR3 is TGTGCCAGCAGCTGGCAGGGAGTTAGAGCTGAAGCTTTCTTT. Protein sequence: CASSWQGVRAEAFF. The whole variable domain, filled in from reference TRBV7-9 and TRBJ1-1, reads DTGVSQNPRHKITKRGQNVTFRCDPISEHNRLYWYRQTLGQGPEFLTYFQNEAQLEKSRLLSDRFSAERPKGSFSTLEIQRTEQGDSAMYLCASSWQGVRAEAFFGQGTRLTVV.

This chain joins TRBV11-2 and TRBJ2-7; no firm D call. The CDR3 totals 13 residues. Trimming took off 5 bases at V and 0 bases at J, with 8 bases between the two ends. Germline CDR1 is SGHAT and CDR2 is FQNNGV. CDR3 loop: CASSRVGSYEQYF. The CDR3 DNA sequence: TGTGCCAGCAGCCGGGTCGGCTCCTACGAGCAGTACTTC.

J is TRBJ2-3 and V is TRBV30, with 8 bases matching TRBD1. The CDR3 totals 14 residues. J gave up 4 bases and V 2 bases, and 5 bases lay outside the gene matches. Germline V CDR1 and CDR2: GTSNPN, SVGIG (reference sequence). The CDR3 coding sequence is TGTGCCTGGAGTTTACAGGGGGGATCAGATACGCAGTATTTT. Protein sequence: CAWSLQGGSDTQYF.

The genes are TRBV5-1 and TRBJ2-5; 7 bases agree with TRBD2. Trimming at V came to 2 bases and at J to 1 base, leaving 2 bases not matched to a gene. CDR3 length equals 14 residues. Looked up from germline, CDR1 is SGHRS and CDR2 is YFSETQ. CDR3 nucleotide sequence: TGCGCCAGCAGCTTCGGACTAGTCCAAGAGACCCAGTACTTC. This translates into CASSFGLVQETQYF.

The chain is built from TRBV5-6 and TRBJ2-7; TRBD2 matches at 9 bases. J gave up 4 bases and V 3 bases, and 5 bases lay outside the gene matches. The CDR3 consists of 14 residues. Germline V lookup: CDR1 SGHDT, CDR2 YYEEEE. CDR3 nucleotide sequence: TGTGCCAGCAGCTCCGGGACTAGCTGGTACGAGCAGTACTTC. It yields the protein CASSSGTSWYEQYF.

V and J are TRBV5-1 and TRBJ2-1; maybe TRBD2 (5 bases). The CDR3 extends over 11 amino acids. With 4 bases removed from V and 12 bases from J, the gap between germline ends came to 11 bases. The germline V gene encodes CDR1 SGHRS and CDR2 YFSETQ. DNA of the CDR3: TGCGCCAGCAGCGGGAGCTCCGCGCAGTTCTTC. Protein sequence: CASSGSSAQFF.

V gene TRBV29-1 combines with J gene TRBJ2-1; no firm D call. Germline loops: CDR1 SQVTM, CDR2 ANQGSEA. The CDR3 is 15 residues long. V lost 0 bases and J 1 base, leaving 10 bases between the germline ends. CDR3 in amino acids: CSVEDHGVSYNEQFF. CDR3 bases: TGCAGCGTTGAAGATCATGGGGTTTCCTACAATGAGCAGTTCTTC.

The rearrangement links TRBV21-1 to TRBJ1-5. TRBV21-1 has pseudogene status. The CDR3 has 15 amino acids. The CDR3 protein is CASSKAYPHNQPQHF. The CDR3 DNA reads as TGTGCCAGCAGCAAAGCATACCCCCACAATCAGCCCCAGCATTTT.

The chain recombines TRBV6-1 with TRBJ2-2, with a tentative D call TRBD1 (6 bases). V lost 5 bases, J lost 5 bases, and 15 bases lay in between. Germline loops: CDR1 MNHNS, CDR2 SASEGT. CDR3 length equals 15 residues. The CDR3 sequence: CASSTTTGSTGELFF. Written as DNA, the CDR3 is TGTGCCAGCAGTACCACAACAGGGTCTACCGGGGAGCTGTTTTTT.

Note on this clone: Other DNA sequences in the same sample also yield this CDR3. The gene calls are TRBV5-1 and TRBJ2-5; a possible D gene is TRBD1 (5 bases). CDR3 size: 14 residues. Germline V gives CDR1 SGHRS, CDR2 YFSETQ. The V gene lost 0 bases and the J gene lost 1 base, with 7 bases spanning the gap. The CDR3: CASSLEGPQETQYF. In DNA form, the CDR3 reads TGCGCCAGCAGCTTGGAGGGGCCCCAAGAGACCCAGTACTTC.

CDR3 amino acids: CASTTGGNYGYTF. In DNA, the CDR3 is TGTGCCAGCACGACAGGGGGTAACTATGGCTACACCTTC. The chain recombines TRBV6-5 with TRBJ1-2; TRBD1 matches at 9 bases. The CDR3 extends over 13 amino acids. The V gene end was trimmed by 7 bases and the J gene end by 1 base; junction bases not matched to a gene: 1. Germline lookup yields CDR1 MNHEY and CDR2 SVGAGI.

V usage is TRBV23-1 and J usage is TRBJ2-2; possibly TRBD1 or TRBD2 for D (5 bases each). TRBV23-1 is designated an ORF whose function remains uncertain. This CDR3 comprises 17 residues. Trimming left V 7 bases short and J 3 bases short, with 21 bases between. This CDR3 is CASIPGPPRVDTGELFF. DNA for the CDR3: TGCGCCAGCATTCCGGGACCCCCCCGTGTGGACACCGGGGAGCTGTTTTTT.

About this clone itself: Since a much larger clone is just one base distant, this may be a read error. Other DNA sequences of this sample code for an identical CDR3. V and J are TRBV18 and TRBJ2-2, with 7 bases lining up with TRBD1. The CDR3 runs to 16 residues. The junction had 12 bases not matched to a gene; V was cut back by 6 bases and J by 5 bases. Germline CDR1 reads KGHSH; CDR2 reads LQKENI. The CDR3 bases are TGTGCCAGCTCGGCCCGGGACAGAAGCTTAACCGGGGAGCTGTTTTTT. Translation gives CASSARDRSLTGELFF.

The chain uses TRBV11-2 and TRBJ2-1, with D perhaps matching TRBD1 (5 bases). The CDR3 runs to 13 residues. CDR1 SGHAT and CDR2 FQNNGV come from the germline V gene. Trimming left V 5 bases short and J 5 bases short, with 10 bases between. CDR3 DNA: TGTGCCAGCAGCGAGACAGTGAACAATGAGCAGTTCTTC. Amino acid sequence: CASSETVNNEQFF.

The genes are TRBV5-4 and TRBJ1-6; possibly TRBD1 for D (5 bases). This CDR3 has 16 amino acids. Germline CDR1 reads SGHNT; CDR2 reads YYREEE (reference sequence). V shed 4 bases and J shed 1 base, with 12 bases lying between them. CDR3 bases: TGTGCCAGCAGCGCAGGGAGGGTGTCCTATAATTCACCCCTCCACTTT. Its protein product is CASSAGRVSYNSPLHF.

This rearrangement joins TRBV18 to TRBJ2-5; D is undetermined. V was trimmed by 3 bases and J by 5 bases, leaving 10 bases between them. The germline V gene encodes CDR1 KGHSH and CDR2 LQKENI. There are 13 residues in the CDR3. In DNA form, the CDR3 reads TGTGCCAGCTCACCTTCCGACCCGGAGACCCAGTACTTC. It yields the protein CASSPSDPETQYF.

With regard to this clone: A much larger clone differs by one base, so this may be a read error. V gene TRBV10-2 combines with J gene TRBJ2-5, with no clear D. The CDR3 covers 12 residues. Germline V gene data show CDR1 as WSHSY and CDR2 as SAAADI. CDR3 region: CASSEYQEAQYF. DNA for the CDR3: TGCGCCAGCAGTGAGTACCAAGAGGCCCAGTACTTC.

V and J are TRBV7-9 and TRBJ2-5, with 7 bases aligning to TRBD1. CDR1 and CDR2 (germline): SEHNR, FQNEAQ (reference sequence). The CDR3 extends over 14 amino acids. V lost 6 bases and J lost 2; bases outside the gene matches: 6. The CDR3 DNA reads as TGTGCCAGCAGAAACGACAGGGAACAAGAGACCCAGTACTTC. Its protein is CASRNDREQETQYF.

The chain combines TRBV7-6 with TRBJ2-2, with D uncertain. The V and J ends lost 2 bases and 1 base respectively, with 5 bases between them. The germline gives CDR1 SGHVS, CDR2 FNYEAQ. The CDR3 has 14 amino acids. Here the CDR3 reads CASSLRQNTGELFF. In DNA, the CDR3 is TGTGCCAGCAGCTTACGGCAGAACACCGGGGAGCTGTTTTTT. Drawing the rest from reference TRBV7-6 and TRBJ2-2, the complete variable domain is GAGVSQSPRYKVTKRGQDVALRCDPISGHVSLYWYRQALGQGPEFLTYFNYEAQQDKSGLPNDRFSAERPEGSISTLTIQRTEQRDSAMYRCASSLRQNTGELFFGEGSRLTVL.

CDR3 coding DNA: TGTGCCAGCAGCCGACCTGACCTGGGACAGAACTATGGCTACACCTTC. Its protein is CASSRPDLGQNYGYTF. The V call is TRBV28, the J call TRBJ1-2, with 7 positions matching TRBD1. The V gene's germline CDR1 is MDHEN and CDR2 SYDVKM. The CDR3 contains 16 residues. V shed 6 bases and J 2 bases; nucleotides not matched to a gene: 12.